This T cell receptor (beta chain) was recovered during a study of blood T cell repertoires in COVID-19 (dated by TCRdb to 2020 to 2021). About the investigation overall: Samples from collaborators originated in the United States, Italy and Spain and spanned both the acute and convalescent phases of COVID-19. Where available, HLA class I and class II types were taken from metadata supplied by the sample provider and were not determined by assay-based typing. The prospective study material was composed of cDNA or gDNA derived from T cells, B-cell-depleted T cells, or PBMCs. The dataset comprised deeply sampled blood TCRbeta repertoires from subjects exposed to, actively infected with, or recovered from COVID-19. The repertoires were released in a freely available public database intended as a resource for research on the immune response to SARS-CoV-2. Sample metadata almost always included a de-identified subject ID, COVID-19 status, age in years and sex. Samples were obtained from the ongoing ImmuneRACE study (first 160 participants) and from over 1,000 subjects provided by 6 global collaborators. Overall study results and their limits: How much clinical and demographic metadata was included differed by source and by participant, and the metadata was provided uncurated.

A word on this clone: Its antigen remains unidentified. At one of its ends the junction is not consistent with the germline gene, which may arise from a read error.

TCRbeta CDR3 regions were amplified from genomic DNA by means of the immunoSEQ Assay, a bias-controlled multiplex PCR. Concerning the study's data processing: Within the assay, amplification of reference gene primers was used to estimate how many nucleated cells each sample contained. To quantify the absolute abundance of each unique TCRbeta CDR3 rearrangement, sequence reads were collapsed and filtered. For each sample, productive Simpson clonality was calculated by taking the square root of Simpson's diversity index across productive rearrangements. What TCRdb holds here is the immuneACCESS table cut down to in-frame rearrangements. Part of the clones is not present; checked against another copy, under half of the missing clones reflect an unresolved V gene, and the others are unexplained. Clonal size and the V and J genes are those of that table, whereas D and trimming came from the DNA. The sample contains 190,000 or so clones, 78% of them found a single time. Of the sample, 2.5% to 3% falls within the top ten clones.

Each collaborating institution followed its own protocols to collect whole blood in K2EDTA tubes. For TCRbeta analysis, collaborators shipped samples in one of three forms: frozen whole blood, isolated PBMCs, or DNA extracted from either of those sample types. The material sequenced was peripheral blood. The clonotype originates from a woman aged 80 or older with active or convalescent COVID-19.

The CDR3 reads as follows: CASSLGPGHVF. The base sequence is TGTGCCAGCAGCTTGGGACCGGGACATGTGTTT. In this chain, TRBV13 is recombined with TRBJ1-3; the D gene is perhaps TRBD1, on 6 matching bases. The germline V gene (reference sequence) provides CDR1 PRHDT and CDR2 FYEKMQ. The CDR3 goes from the cysteine to the phenylalanine over 11 residues. Only the CDR3 DNA stays, 33 bases, in frame from base 1.